This TCR beta chain was recovered during a study of OX40 agonist ivuxolimab in advanced cancers. Produced via immunoSEQ multiplex PCR; TCRdb's table is partial and in-frame only. The sample contains about 62,000 clones, approximately 88% of which appear only once. The origin of this receptor is an adult with an advanced solid tumor such as melanoma, head and neck, liver or kidney cancer. The source material was CD4+ or CD8+ T cells sorted from blood, sampled in a trial of the OX40 agonist ivuxolimab.

CDR3 residues: CASSEGDRKADRQYF. The CDR3 DNA follows: TGTGCCAGCAGTGAAGGGGACAGGAAGGCGGATAGGCAGTACTTC. The chain has TRBV2 and TRBJ2-7; 8 bases are a match to TRBD1. The CDR3 runs 15 residues. Germline V lookup: CDR1 SNHLY, CDR2 FYNNEI. V lost 1 base, J lost 9 bases, and 11 bases stayed unmatched.